The 8 T cell receptor beta chains presented below share a single source sample, sequenced in a study of T-cell reconstitution after alpha-beta-depleted transplantation in children. Preparing the TCRbeta library involved the use of unique molecular identifiers. MiXCR, applied by TCRdb to the PCR reads, yields one record per CDR3 protein. The table lists about 460,000 distinct CDR3 sequences, about 10% of them singletons. The sequencing here drew on PBMCs, taken before TCRalphabeta/CD19-depleted stem cell transplant. These receptors came from a child under 10 years old with inherited bone marrow failure, due to receive a stem cell transplant.

In this sample, this clonotype turned up many times. The J gene is TRBJ1-1, the V gene TRBV4-3; D call uncertain. The CDR3 spans 14 residues. Germline-derived CDR1 and CDR2 are LGHNA and YSLEER. V was clipped by 0 bases and J by 0 bases, with 5 bases between them. Here the CDR3 reads CASSQDPMNTEAFF. The CDR3 DNA sequence: TGCGCCAGCAGCCAAGATCCAATGAACACTGAAGCTTTCTTT.

This clonotype has ten or more counts. The rearrangement joins TRBV20-1 to TRBJ2-7; D possibly corresponds to TRBD2 (6 bases). V was shortened by 4 bases and J by 0 bases, with 10 bases between the two germline ends. Germline V gene sequence: CDR1 DFQATT, CDR2 SNEGSKA (reference sequence). The CDR3 is made up of 13 amino acids. Here the CDR3 DNA reads TGCAGTGCTAAGGACGGGAGCTCCTACGAGCAGTACTTC. Protein: CSAKDGSSYEQYF.

This clonotype has a count of ten or more. The J gene is TRBJ1-2, the V gene TRBV21-1; the table's TRBD1 call for D was not verified on the DNA. TRBV21-1 is a pseudogene locus. This CDR3 spans 15 amino acids. This CDR3 reads CASSSRSQGSYGYTF. The CDR3 bases are TGTGCCAGCAGCTCACGGAGTCAGGGATCCTATGGCTACACCTTC.

This clonotype has at least ten counts. The V call is TRBV20-1, the J call TRBJ2-3; D call uncertain. V gave up 3 bases and J gave up 3 bases, with 7 bases separating them. Germline-derived CDR1 and CDR2 are DFQATT and SNEGSKA (reference sequence). The CDR3 contains 12 residues. CDR3 protein: CSARGMTDTQYF. The CDR3 region has the DNA TGCAGTGCTAGGGGTATGACAGATACGCAGTATTTT.

This clonotype was recorded at least ten times. V usage is TRBV2 and J usage is TRBJ1-1; a possible D gene is TRBD1 (5 bases). Trimming removed 3 bases at V and 1 base at J, with 15 bases between. Germline V gene sequence: CDR1 SNHLY, CDR2 FYNNEI. The CDR3 extends over 16 amino acids. In nucleotides, the CDR3 is TGTGCCAGCAGTGACAGGGTGGGGGACCAGAACACTGAAGCTTTCTTT. This encodes CASSDRVGDQNTEAFF.

At least ten counts were recorded for this clonotype. The V gene is TRBV4-1, the J gene TRBJ2-1; D is possibly TRBD2 (6 bases). V was trimmed by 1 base and J by 3 bases, leaving 16 bases between them. The CDR3 extends over 17 amino acids. The germline V gene has CDR1 MGHRA and CDR2 YSYEKL. The CDR3 is CASSQALGDSRYNEQFF. The CDR3 DNA reads TGCGCCAGCAGCCAAGCCCTGGGGGACTCCCGCTACAATGAGCAGTTCTTC.

This clonotype was detected ten times or more. The chain employs TRBV7-2 and TRBJ2-7; the D is unclear. CDR3 size: 12 residues. CDR1 and CDR2 from the germline V gene are SGHTA and FQGNSA. The V end lost 3 bases, the J end lost 4 bases, and 7 bases lay between the germline ends. CDR3 DNA: TGTGCCAGCAGCTTCAATAGGTACGAGCAGTACTTC. Translated: CASSFNRYEQYF. The entire variable domain, with the rest obtained from reference TRBV7-2 and TRBJ2-7, is as follows: GAGVSQSPSNKVTEKGKDVELRCDPISGHTALYWYRQSLGQGLEFLIYFQGNSAPDKSGLPSDRFSAERTGGSVSTLTIQRTQQEDSAVYLCASSFNRYEQYFGPGTRLTVT.

This clonotype was observed many times. The chain uses TRBV4-2 and TRBJ1-1, with a possible D match to TRBD1 (6 bases). With 2 bases removed from V and 8 bases from J, the gap between germline ends came to 12 bases. Per the germline V gene, CDR1 is LGHNA and CDR2 is YNFKEQ. This CDR3 is 13 amino acids long. CDR3 region: CASSQWQGREAFF. CDR3 in DNA: TGTGCCAGCAGCCAATGGCAGGGGAGGGAAGCTTTCTTT.